Listed here are 27 T cell receptor beta chains from one sample, sequenced in a study of identical twins. From the 5' RACE reads, TCRdb called clonotypes with MiXCR, one entry per CDR3 protein. This sample carries about 390,000 distinct CDR3 sequences, roughly 9% of them seen once, and the ten largest clones take 8.5% to 10%. Sample: naive T cells sorted from blood. The source of these receptors is a woman aged 45 to 65 in good health.

V usage is TRBV18 and J usage is TRBJ1-5, with D maybe TRBD1 (5 bases). The CDR3 spans 13 residues. Looked up from germline, CDR1 is KGHSH and CDR2 is LQKENI. V dropped 1 base and J dropped 7 bases, with 8 bases sitting between them. CDR3 in DNA: TGTGCCAGCTCACCACAGGGGAAGCAGCCCCAGCATTTT. Translating it yields CASSPQGKQPQHF.

This clonotype has more than one count but fewer than ten. This chain connects TRBV29-1 to TRBJ2-3; TRBD2 matches 9 bases. V lost 6 bases to trimming and J lost 2 bases; unmatched junction nucleotides: 3. Germline V CDR1 and CDR2: SQVTM, ANQGSEA. The CDR3 loop spans 13 amino acids. The CDR3 sequence: CSVLAGLTDTQYF. CDR3 nucleotide sequence: TGCAGCGTGCTAGCGGGACTCACAGATACGCAGTATTTT.

V gene TRBV5-1 combines with J gene TRBJ2-1; tentative D call: TRBD2 (5 bases). This CDR3 is 16 amino acids long. The germline V gene encodes CDR1 SGHRS and CDR2 YFSETQ. The ends were cut back, 0 bases at V and 4 bases at J, with 14 bases in the middle. The CDR3 spells CASSLAVGVIYNEQFF. In DNA form, the CDR3 reads TGCGCCAGCAGCTTGGCAGTGGGAGTGATTTACAATGAGCAGTTCTTC.

This chain connects TRBV10-1 to TRBJ2-5; no definite D call. Trimming removed 3 bases at V and 7 bases at J, with 12 bases between. This CDR3 is 13 amino acids long. Looked up from germline, CDR1 is WNHNN and CDR2 is SYGVQD (reference sequence). The DNA for the CDR3 is TGCGCCAGCAGTGACCCTGGACCCGGGACCCAGTACTTC. Amino acid sequence: CASSDPGPGTQYF.

This clonotype came up many times. The V and J genes are TRBV12-3 or TRBV12-4 and TRBJ1-1; the D is unclear. V was trimmed by 3 bases and J by 8 bases, leaving 10 bases between them. CDR3 length: 12 residues. Here the CDR3 reads CASSFRVAEAFF. The DNA for the CDR3 is TGTGCCAGCAGTTTCAGAGTAGCGGAAGCTTTCTTT.

V gene TRBV7-9 combines with J gene TRBJ2-1; 11 positions agree with TRBD2. J gave up 7 bases and V 0 bases, and 8 bases lay outside the gene matches. Germline CDR1 and CDR2: SEHNR and FQNEAQ (reference sequence). CDR3 length: 17 residues. DNA of the CDR3: TGTGCCAGCAGCTTAGCGTCGGGACTAGCGGCATGGAATGAGCAGTTCTTC. As protein: CASSLASGLAAWNEQFF.

This chain uses TRBV3-1 with TRBJ2-3; D not resolved. Trimming took off 0 bases at V and 6 bases at J, with 16 bases between the two ends. Germline V CDR1 and CDR2: LGHDT, YNNKEL (reference sequence). The CDR3 is 16 amino acids. This CDR3 is CASSQEWAVLRDTQYF. As DNA, the CDR3 is TGTGCCAGCAGCCAAGAATGGGCAGTCTTACGCGATACGCAGTATTTT.

This clonotype was seen at least ten times. The chain is built from TRBV29-1 and TRBJ2-5; D is ambiguous. Germline V CDR1 and CDR2: SQVTM, ANQGSEA. V lost 1 base, J lost 5 bases, and 8 bases lay in between. The CDR3 is 12 residues long. The CDR3 region has the DNA TGCAGCGTTGAAGTTGTTAGCGAGACCCAGTACTTC. Amino acid sequence: CSVEVVSETQYF.

This clonotype was found a few times. The V call is TRBV20-1, the J call TRBJ1-5, with a weak D call TRBD1 (6 bases). This CDR3 is 15 amino acids long. V was clipped by 2 bases and J by 7 bases, with 18 bases between them. In germline, CDR1 is DFQATT, CDR2 SNEGSKA (reference sequence). The CDR3 is CSARHSGTREQPQHF. The CDR3 nucleotides read TGCAGTGCTAGACACTCCGGGACAAGGGAACAGCCCCAGCATTTT.

The V and J genes are TRBV13 and TRBJ2-5; 10 bases line up with TRBD1. Germline V gene sequence: CDR1 PRHDT, CDR2 FYEKMQ (reference sequence). This CDR3 is 16 amino acids long. V gave up 2 bases and J gave up 5 bases; unmatched junction bases: 8. The chain's CDR3 is CASSLRIKGQGETQYF. In nucleotides, the CDR3 is TGTGCCAGCAGCTTACGGATTAAGGGACAGGGGGAGACCCAGTACTTC.

This rearrangement joins TRBV27 to TRBJ1-1; weak D call: TRBD1 (5 bases). The V gene lost 4 bases and the J gene lost 8 bases, with 14 bases spanning the gap. Germline CDR1 reads MNHEY; CDR2 reads SMNVEV (reference sequence). The CDR3 loop spans 13 amino acids. The CDR3 loop reads CASSYLGGPEAFF. The CDR3 nucleotides read TGTGCCAGCAGTTACCTCGGGGGACCCGAAGCTTTCTTT.

This clonotype was observed at least ten times. The junction does not match germline at one end; this may be a read error. The chain carries TRBV7-2 and TRBJ2-1; a possible D gene is TRBD1 (5 bases). CDR3 length: 14 amino acids. Per germline, CDR1 SGHTA and CDR2 FQGNSA. The CDR3 DNA reads as TGTGCCAGCAGCTTACTTTCACAGGTGAATGTGCAGTTCTTC. This translates into CASSLLSQVNVQFF.

The chain links TRBV4-1 to TRBJ2-5; D is undetermined. V was pared by 1 base and J by 5 bases, with 11 bases between. CDR1 is MGHRA and CDR2 is YSYEKL in the germline V gene. The CDR3 covers 14 residues. The CDR3 DNA follows: TGCGCCAGCAGCCAAGTTCAAGGGTTGGAGACCCAGTACTTC. Its translation is CASSQVQGLETQYF.

Worth noting for this clonotype: This could be a read error, since a much larger clone is one nucleotide away. Because the CDR3 is missing its conserved closing phenylalanine or tryptophan, this is likely a read error. The gene calls are TRBV29-1 and TRBJ2-1, with TRBD2 matching over 9 bases. This CDR3 contains 14 residues. Trimming cost V 1 base and J 7 bases; bases outside gene matches: 5. Germline CDR1 SQVTM, CDR2 ANQGSEA. The CDR3: CSVEVAGDLNEQFL. DNA for the CDR3: TGCAGCGTTGAAGTAGCGGGAGATCTAAATGAGCAGTTCCTC.

In its sample, this clonotype was seen a few times. Written as DNA, the CDR3 is TGCAGTGCTAGAGCGGGGGGTGGCACAGATACGCAGTATTTT. Translating gives CSARAGGGTDTQYF. The chain links TRBV20-1 to TRBJ2-3; the match to TRBD2 covers 7 bases. CDR3 size: 14 residues. V was clipped by 1 base and J by 1 base; unmatched bases: 2. Germline lookup yields CDR1 DFQATT and CDR2 SNEGSKA (reference sequence).

This clonotype was detected a few times. The rearrangement links TRBV10-2 to TRBJ2-7; possibly TRBD1 for D (5 bases). In germline, CDR1 is WSHSY, CDR2 SAAADI. There are 12 residues in the CDR3. Trimming removed 8 bases from V and 6 bases from J, with 14 bases in between. In DNA, the CDR3 is TGCGCCAGCTCGGGTGGCAGGGCCGAGCAGTACGTC. It specifies CASSGGRAEQYV.

This clonotype has more than one count but fewer than ten. The CDR3 is CASSLDTEYEQYF. DNA of the CDR3: TGCGCCAGCAGCTTGGATACGGAATACGAGCAGTACTTC. This rearrangement joins TRBV5-1 to TRBJ2-7; D is uncertain. This CDR3 comprises 13 residues. Trimming removed 0 bases at V and 4 bases at J, with 8 bases between. CDR1 and CDR2 from the germline V gene are SGHRS and YFSETQ.

The rearrangement uses TRBV20-1 and TRBJ2-3; 8 bases map to TRBD2. J lost 2 bases, V lost 3 bases, and 7 bases had no gene match. Germline CDR1 reads DFQATT; CDR2 reads SNEGSKA (reference sequence). The CDR3 totals 15 residues. The CDR3 nucleotides are TGCAGTGCTAGTACTAGCGGAGCCTACACAGATACGCAGTATTTT. Amino acids: CSASTSGAYTDTQYF.

About this clonotype itself: Its ends do not fully match the called genes, so a read error is possible. CDR3 amino acids: CSTRDPRTSLMETQYF. The CDR3 DNA reads TGCAGTACTAGAGACCCTCGGACAAGCTTGATGGAGACCCAGTACTTC. The V call is TRBV20-1, the J call TRBJ2-5, with D perhaps TRBD1 or TRBD2 (5 bases each). Germline V CDR1 and CDR2: DFQATT, SNEGSKA (reference sequence). The CDR3 loop spans 16 amino acids.

The table lists this clonotype with a few counts. The chain joins TRBV30 to TRBJ1-1, with D tentatively TRBD1 (5 bases). Germline CDR1 reads GTSNPN; CDR2 reads SVGIG (reference sequence). Trimming removed 5 bases at V and 4 bases at J, with 11 bases between. The CDR3 contains 12 residues. In DNA, the CDR3 is TGTGCCTGGGGACTTGGGGGCACTGAAGCTTTCTTT. It translates to CAWGLGGTEAFF. Variable domain in full (rest from reference TRBV30 and TRBJ1-1): SQTIHQWPATLVQPVGSPLSLECTVEGTSNPNLYWYRQAAGRGLQLLFYSVGIGQISSEVPQNLSASRPQDRQFILSSKKLLLSDSGFYLCAWGLGGTEAFFGQGTRLTVV.

This clonotype has a count of ten or more. This sequence joins TRBV29-1 and TRBJ2-7; 10 bases map to TRBD1. Germline CDR1 is SQVTM and CDR2 is ANQGSEA. This CDR3 is 13 amino acids long. V was clipped by 7 bases and J by 7 bases; unmatched bases: 10. As DNA, the CDR3 is TGCAGCGCTGGGACAGGGGAGGGTGGGGAGCAGTACTTC. Its translation is CSAGTGEGGEQYF.

This clonotype was recorded many times. This chain connects TRBV29-1 to TRBJ2-7, with 11 nucleotides matching TRBD2. V lost 0 bases and J lost 7; bases outside the gene matches: 14. The CDR3 is 17 residues long. The V gene's germline CDR1 is SQVTM and CDR2 ANQGSEA. Written as DNA, the CDR3 is TGCAGCGTTGAAGATCCACTAGCGGGAGCTAAGCCGGGGGAGCAGTACTTC. This encodes CSVEDPLAGAKPGEQYF.

The V call is TRBV4-1, the J call TRBJ2-2, with D maybe TRBD2 (6 bases). Germline values: CDR1 MGHRA, CDR2 YSYEKL. Trimming pared 3 bases from V and 7 bases from J, leaving 12 bases between. The CDR3 runs 14 residues. CDR3 bases: TGCGCCAGCAGCCAGAGGGACTTTGTCGGGGAGCTGTTTTTT. Its translation is CASSQRDFVGELFF.

Many counts were recorded for this clonotype. This chain uses TRBV29-1 with TRBJ2-3; D uncertain. This CDR3 has 11 amino acids. From germline, CDR1 is SQVTM and CDR2 ANQGSEA. Deletions cut 4 bases from V and 2 bases from J, with 4 bases between. CDR3 sequence (DNA): TGCAGCGTTGGTCCCACAGATACGCAGTATTTT. Amino acid sequence: CSVGPTDTQYF.

The sample holds a few counts of this clonotype. The genes are TRBV7-6 and TRBJ2-3, with a tentative D call TRBD2 (6 bases). Trimming pared 1 base from V and 6 bases from J, leaving 14 bases between. The CDR3 is 15 amino acids. Per the germline V gene, CDR1 is SGHVS and CDR2 is FNYEAQ. The CDR3 here is CASSLDGGRSDTQYF. CDR3 nucleotide sequence: TGTGCCAGCAGCTTAGATGGTGGGAGGTCCGATACGCAGTATTTT. The entire variable domain, with the rest obtained from reference TRBV7-6 and TRBJ2-3, is as follows: GAGVSQSPRYKVTKRGQDVALRCDPISGHVSLYWYRQALGQGPEFLTYFNYEAQQDKSGLPNDRFSAERPEGSISTLTIQRTEQRDSAMYRCASSLDGGRSDTQYFGPGTRLTVL.

This sequence joins TRBV24-1 and TRBJ2-2; no firm D call. Germline-derived CDR1 and CDR2 are KGHDR and SFDVKD. The CDR3 covers 10 residues. Between the trimmed V and J ends, which lost 10 bases and 5 bases, there was a span of 4 bases. The CDR3 loop reads CATGTGELFF. In DNA form, the CDR3 reads TGTGCCACAGGGACCGGGGAGCTGTTTTTT.

This clonotype occurred a few times. The CDR3 loop is CASSSPDGYYGYTF. The CDR3 nucleotides read TGTGCCAGCAGTTCTCCGGACGGATACTATGGCTACACCTTC. The chain is built from TRBV6-5 and TRBJ1-2; D gene uncertain. This CDR3 spans 14 amino acids. Germline V gene sequence: CDR1 MNHEY, CDR2 SVGAGI. The V gene lost 4 bases and the J gene lost 3 bases, with 12 bases spanning the gap.